The next 22 T cell receptor beta chains were all read from a single sample in a study of tumour-infiltrating T cells in Burkitt lymphoma. Measured with immunoSEQ multiplex PCR; TCRdb has only the in-frame clones, and not every one. The table has some 2,600 clones, roughly 15% seen once. The sample comprised tumor tissue. Receptor source: a human donor with Burkitt lymphoma.

This clone is large. The same CDR3 can be traced to other DNA sequences in this sample. V is TRBV6-5 and J is TRBJ1-1; no clear D gene. V was clipped by 1 base and J by 0 bases, with 9 bases between them. CDR1 and CDR2 (germline): MNHEY, SVGAGI. The CDR3 contains 15 residues. CDR3 sequence: CASSYFRSMNTEAFF. The CDR3 nucleotides are TGTGCCAGCAGTTACTTTCGAAGTATGAACACTGAAGCTTTCTTT.

This clone occurred a few times. The V and J genes are TRBV9 and TRBJ1-4; no reliable D call. CDR1 SGDLS and CDR2 YYNGEE come from the germline V gene. CDR3 size: 15 residues. V was pared by 2 bases and J by 4 bases, with 12 bases between. CDR3 protein: CASSVNPYFNEKLFF. In DNA form, the CDR3 reads TGTGCCAGCAGCGTGAACCCCTACTTTAATGAAAAACTGTTTTTT.

This clone was observed a handful of times. This chain uses TRBV2 with TRBJ1-2; the D is unclear. Germline assignment: CDR1 SNHLY and CDR2 FYNNEI. The CDR3 extends over 14 amino acids. V lost 1 base and J 4 bases, leaving 10 bases between the germline ends. Here the CDR3 DNA reads TGTGCCAGCAGTGAAGGGCAGGCGACCTATGGCTACACCTTC. This translates into CASSEGQATYGYTF.

In its sample, this clone was seen a few times. This sequence joins TRBV11-2 and TRBJ2-1, with 7 bases matching TRBD1. V lost 1 base, J lost 15 bases, and 3 bases stayed unmatched. This CDR3 is built from 11 residues. In germline, CDR1 is SGHAT, CDR2 FQNNGV. DNA for the CDR3: TGTGCCAGCAGCTTAGCGACAGGGACGTTCTTC. Amino acid sequence: CASSLATGTFF. The whole variable domain, filled in from reference TRBV11-2 and TRBJ2-1, reads EAGVAQSPRYKIIEKRQSVAFWCNPISGHATLYWYQQILGQGPKLLIQFQNNGVVDDSQLPKDRFSAERLKGVDSTLKIQPAKLEDSAVYLCASSLATGTFFGPGTRLTVL.

The chain recombines TRBV9 with TRBJ2-5, with 10 nucleotides matching TRBD2. J gave up 2 bases and V 0 bases, and 1 base lay outside the gene matches. The CDR3 extends over 15 amino acids. Germline-derived CDR1 and CDR2 are SGDLS and YYNGEE. In DNA, the CDR3 is TGTGCCAGCAGCGTAGTAGCGGGGGGACAAGAGACCCAGTACTTC. Translated, it gives CASSVVAGGQETQYF.

The rearrangement links TRBV7-9 to TRBJ1-1, with D unclear. The CDR3 runs 12 residues. With 6 bases removed from V and 11 bases from J, the gap between germline ends came to 16 bases. CDR1 and CDR2 from the germline V gene are SEHNR and FQNEAQ (reference sequence). The CDR3 loop reads CASRSGSREAFF. The CDR3, as DNA: TGTGCCAGCAGGAGCGGTAGTCGTGAGGCTTTCTTT. The entire variable domain, with the rest obtained from reference TRBV7-9 and TRBJ1-1, is as follows: DTGVSQNPRHKITKRGQNVTFRCDPISEHNRLYWYRQTLGQGPEFLTYFQNEAQLEKSRLLSDRFSAERPKGSFSTLEIQRTEQGDSAMYLCASRSGSREAFFGQGTRLTVV.

This clone was found a few times. V is TRBV7-6 and J is TRBJ2-3, with 8 bases matching TRBD1. Trimming cost V 3 bases and J 4 bases; bases outside gene matches: 9. This CDR3 has 16 amino acids. Germline CDR1 SGHVS, CDR2 FNYEAQ. This CDR3 reads CASSFGQGARADTQYF. As DNA, the CDR3 is TGTGCCAGCAGCTTTGGCCAGGGGGCGCGTGCAGATACGCAGTATTTT.

The chain has TRBV19 and TRBJ2-2, with D possibly being TRBD1 (6 bases). This CDR3 is 17 amino acids long. Deletions cut 3 bases from V and 0 bases from J, with 14 bases between. Germline CDR1 is LNHDA and CDR2 is SQIVND (reference sequence). The DNA of the CDR3 is TGTGCCAGTAGTATGGGAACAGGGTCCCCGAACACCGGGGAGCTGTTTTTT. Translating it yields CASSMGTGSPNTGELFF.

The chain joins TRBV13 to TRBJ1-1; D gene ambiguous. Germline CDR1 PRHDT, CDR2 FYEKMQ (reference sequence). With 5 bases removed from V and 7 bases from J, the gap between germline ends came to 14 bases. The CDR3 has 13 residues. CDR3 in amino acids: CASSPNLAVEAFF. CDR3 nucleotide sequence: TGTGCCAGCAGCCCAAATCTGGCAGTTGAAGCTTTCTTT.

The genes are TRBV6-6 and TRBJ1-1, with D possibly being TRBD1 (5 bases). Germline V gene data show CDR1 as MNHNY and CDR2 as SVGAGI (reference sequence). The ends were cut back, 2 bases at V and 5 bases at J, with 9 bases in the middle. CDR3 length: 13 amino acids. The DNA for the CDR3 is TGTGCCAGCAGTTACGCAGGGTGGACTGAAGCTTTCTTT. Translation gives CASSYAGWTEAFF.

In nucleotides, the CDR3 is TGCAGTGCTAGTGTAGCGGGGCAACAGTATTTT. This gives the protein CSASVAGQQYF. The gene calls are TRBV20-1 and TRBJ2-3, with TRBD2 matching over 8 bases. V was pared by 3 bases and J by 12 bases, with 5 bases of the junction left unmatched. This CDR3 contains 11 residues. The germline gives CDR1 DFQATT, CDR2 SNEGSKA (reference sequence).

This sequence joins TRBV7-2 and TRBJ2-7, with 7 positions matching TRBD2. This CDR3 is built from 14 residues. V lost 5 bases, J lost 7 bases, and 11 bases stayed unmatched. Germline V gene data show CDR1 as SGHTA and CDR2 as FQGNSA. CDR3 residues: CASSPRPGAGEQYF. The CDR3 DNA reads TGTGCCAGCAGCCCACGCCCGGGAGCGGGAGAGCAGTACTTC.

The chain recombines TRBV5-4 with TRBJ1-1; no reliable D call. The CDR3 consists of 15 residues. Per the germline V gene, CDR1 is SGHNT and CDR2 is YYREEE (reference sequence). V lost 0 bases to trimming and J lost 5 bases, with 14 bases between them. The CDR3 is CASSLGAEATTEAFF. CDR3 in DNA: TGTGCCAGCAGCTTGGGGGCAGAGGCCACAACTGAAGCTTTCTTT.

This clone was seen a few times. This chain uses TRBV29-1 with TRBJ1-3; D call uncertain. Germline V CDR1 and CDR2: SQVTM, ANQGSEA. The CDR3 has 11 amino acids. Trimming removed 3 bases from V and 0 bases from J, with 0 bases in between. In DNA form, the CDR3 reads TGCAGCGTTGACTCTGGAAACACCATATATTTT. Its protein product is CSVDSGNTIYF.

CDR3 DNA: TGTGCCACCAGTGTAGGGCAGGGCTATGGCTACACCTTC. Its translation is CATSVGQGYGYTF. The chain carries TRBV15 and TRBJ1-2; D possibly corresponds to TRBD1 (5 bases). Trimming took 6 bases from V and 4 from J, leaving 12 bases between them. CDR1 and CDR2 (germline): LNHNV, YYDKDF (reference sequence). The CDR3 length is 13 residues.

The CDR3 nucleotides are TGCGCCAGCAGCCAAACCGCAGGGGGATACGGAAACACCATATATTTT. Translating gives CASSQTAGGYGNTIYF. This chain joins TRBV4-1 and TRBJ1-3; 7 nucleotides align to TRBD1. Germline V gives CDR1 MGHRA, CDR2 YSYEKL. This CDR3 region has 16 residues. The J segment lost 4 bases and the V segment lost 2 bases, leaving 8 bases of the junction unmatched.

V usage is TRBV5-1 and J usage is TRBJ2-2; D ambiguous. The CDR3 consists of 15 residues. CDR1 is SGHRS and CDR2 is YFSETQ in the germline V gene. The ends were cut back, 0 bases at V and 0 bases at J, with 6 bases in the middle. The CDR3 DNA follows: TGCGCCAGCAGCTTGGGAATTTCGAACACCGGGGAGCTGTTTTTT. Its protein product is CASSLGISNTGELFF.

This chain joins TRBV9 and TRBJ2-2; 8 bases align to TRBD2. Germline-derived CDR1 and CDR2 are SGDLS and YYNGEE. The CDR3 runs 15 residues. V dropped 4 bases and J dropped 4; count of bases not matched to a gene: 6. The CDR3 here is CASSTTGTSTGELFF. For the CDR3, the DNA is TGTGCCAGCAGCACTACCGGGACTAGCACCGGGGAGCTGTTTTTT.

This clone was seen a few times. This chain connects TRBV10-3 to TRBJ2-2; 11 bases agree with TRBD1. This CDR3 region has 15 residues. The germline CDR1 and CDR2 sequences are ENHRY and SYGVKD. CDR3 loop: CSSKTGTGGTGELFF. The CDR3 DNA reads TGTTCCTCAAAAACGGGGACAGGGGGCACCGGGGAGCTGTTTTTT.

This clone is labeled large (0.1 to 1%). Written as DNA, the CDR3 is TGTGCCAGCGGGGTCGGGAATCAGCCCCAGCATTTT. It specifies CASGVGNQPQHF. The rearrangement links TRBV9 to TRBJ1-5; D is uncertain. CDR1 is SGDLS and CDR2 is YYNGEE in the germline V gene. V was clipped by 7 bases and J by 4 bases, with 9 bases between them. The CDR3 extends over 12 amino acids.

This rearrangement joins TRBV19 to TRBJ1-2; D gene unclear. The CDR3 has 14 residues. Per germline, CDR1 LNHDA and CDR2 SQIVND (reference sequence). V dropped 2 bases and J dropped 5 bases, with 12 bases sitting between them. In nucleotides, the CDR3 is TGTGCCAGTAGTATATTGGCAGATTTATATGGCTACACCTTC. This sequence encodes CASSILADLYGYTF.

The V gene is TRBV27, the J gene TRBJ1-5; D might be TRBD1 (6 bases). Germline CDR1 and CDR2: MNHEY and SMNVEV (reference sequence). The CDR3 length is 16 residues. V shed 2 bases and J shed 7 bases, with 18 bases lying between them. Here the CDR3 DNA reads TGTGCCAGCAGTTTAGTTGCAGGGGCGCGGGACCAGCCCCAGCATTTT. It is translated as CASSLVAGARDQPQHF.